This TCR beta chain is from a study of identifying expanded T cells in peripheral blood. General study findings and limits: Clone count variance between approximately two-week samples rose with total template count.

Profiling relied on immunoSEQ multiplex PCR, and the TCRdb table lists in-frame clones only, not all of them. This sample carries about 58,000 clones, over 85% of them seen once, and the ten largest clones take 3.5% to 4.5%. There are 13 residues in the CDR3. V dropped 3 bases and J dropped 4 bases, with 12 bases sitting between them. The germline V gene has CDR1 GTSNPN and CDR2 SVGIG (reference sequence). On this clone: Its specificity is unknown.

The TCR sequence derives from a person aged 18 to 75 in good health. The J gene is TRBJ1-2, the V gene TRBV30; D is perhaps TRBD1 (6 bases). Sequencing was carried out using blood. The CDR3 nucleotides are TGTGCCTGGAGAAACAGGGCTGGCTATGGCTACACCTTC. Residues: CAWRNRAGYGYTF.